This T cell receptor beta chain was retrieved from a study of tumor and adjacent non-tumor tissue in lung cancer. Background on the study: The patients, roughly 9 men and about 5 women, were roughly 31 to 80 with stage I to III disease. Samples averaged roughly 4.4 million productive TCRbeta reads each. The study's findings and limits: Significantly higher TCR diversity was found in tumor than normal lung.

The CDR3 contains 12 residues. Germline-derived CDR1 and CDR2 are SGHKS and YYEKEE (reference sequence). Points on this clonotype: The antigen is undetermined. The junction differs from germline at one of its ends, possibly a read error.

TCRbeta libraries were built with three rounds of nested PCR, modified from ARM-PCR. From the multiplex PCR reads, TCRdb called clonotypes with MiXCR, one entry per CDR3 protein. The sample contains tens of thousands of distinct CDR3 sequences, around 60% of which appear only once. This sample's RNA came from whole unsorted tissue. This sequence originates from a man in his fifties with non-small cell lung cancer. The material sequenced was lung tumor tissue. V is TRBV5-5 and J is TRBJ1-2; D is undetermined. CDR3 in DNA: TGTGCCACCAGCCAAGAAATAGTGGGCTACACCTTC. It encodes CATSQEIVGYTF.